This TCR beta chain is from a study of T cell responses to AZD1222 COVID-19 vaccine. Study-wide findings and caveats: Clonal diversity was possibly underestimated, and white British individuals and females predominated among donors. Increased Spike-specific TCR breadth and depth were observed after two AZD1222 doses. Scientists sampled the repertoires only once the peak T cell response had passed.

Method: immunoSEQ multiplex PCR; TCRdb's copy keeps in-frame clones and lacks some. The sample carries about 93,000 clones, approximately 90% recorded once. Germline V gene lookup returns CDR1 GTSNPN and CDR2 SVGIG (reference sequence). Trimming stripped 1 base from V and 2 bases from J, with 0 bases between. The CDR3 length is 11 residues. With regard to this clone: The antigen is not known.

The sequences come from peripheral blood, collected 28 days after the second AZD1222 dose. The clonotype was recovered from an adult who received the AZD1222 COVID-19 vaccine. This chain connects TRBV30 to TRBJ2-1; D ambiguous. The CDR3 reads CAWSAYNEQFF. CDR3 sequence (DNA): TGTGCCTGGAGTGCCTACAATGAGCAGTTCTTC.